The source of this TCR beta chain is a study of a mutant IDH1 vaccine in newly diagnosed glioma. Study overall: Former treatment meant radiotherapy, temozolomide, or both; the majority had gotten both.

Study-wide results and caveats: There were vaccine-induced immune responses in about 93% of the patients.

With regard to this clone: The antigen remains unidentified.

This CDR3 region has 17 residues. V lost 5 bases, J lost 2 bases, and 9 bases stayed unmatched. Germline V gene data show CDR1 as SNHLY and CDR2 as FYNNEI. Sequencing was performed with immunoSEQ multiplex PCR; in TCRdb, only in-frame clones are kept and a portion is missing. The table includes about 67,000 clones, 80% to 90% detected once. Time point: baseline, week 1 (first vaccination visit). Treatment reported: pre-vaccination baseline after standard-of-care therapy. Each tumor in the donors was a new WHO grade 3 or 4 astrocytoma, IDH1-mutant and ATRX-lost. The chain joins TRBV2 to TRBJ1-4; 9 bases match TRBD1. Sequenced here: peripheral blood mononuclear cells (PBMCs), sampled from a glioma patient treated with radiotherapy, temozolomide or both. The receptor's source is a woman aged 18-35 years with glioma. Some clones in this sample may be carry-over from other donors' samples. Here the CDR3 reads CASSQPGQGSTNEKLFF. As DNA, the CDR3 is TGTGCCAGCAGTCAGCCGGGACAGGGCTCGACTAATGAAAAACTGTTTTTT.